These T cell receptor beta chains were read from a single sample in a study of response to subunit inactivated influenza vaccine. TCRdb reprocessed the RT-PCR reads with MiXCR, giving one entry per CDR3 protein. In the table there are approximately 730,000 distinct CDR3 sequences, more than 11% of which are singletons. The sample in question was PBMCs from blood, obtained around 14 days before vaccination. Source of these receptors: a man aged 50-59 years who received an inactivated influenza vaccine. The CDR3 runs from the conserved cysteine through the conserved F or W. A D gene is named only where the DNA matches it firmly. Only part of the rows carry a size: once, few, many, or a class if the clone is expanded.

v_gene	d_gene	abundance	j_gene	CDR3aa	CDR3nt
TRBV7-9	.	.	TRBJ2-1	CASSQRGPKGNEQFF	TGTGCCAGCAGCCAACGGGGTCCAAAAGGTAATGAGCAGTTCTTC
TRBV10-2	.	few	TRBJ2-3	CASSEKSGSTDTQYF	TGCGCCAGCAGTGAGAAGTCGGGGAGCACAGATACGCAGTATTTT
TRBV4-2	.	few	TRBJ2-5	CASSRTGRGEETQYF	TGTGCCAGCAGCCGAACCGGGAGAGGGGAAGAGACCCAGTACTTC
TRBV20-1	TRBD1	.	TRBJ1-5	CSARITGQGWSNQPQHF	TGCAGTGCCAGAATAACGGGACAGGGTTGGAGCAATCAGCCCCAGCATTTT
TRBV20-1	TRBD2	.	TRBJ2-7	CSARVGGGPLEQYF	TGCAGTGCTAGAGTGGGGGGAGGGCCGCTCGAGCAGTACTTC
TRBV12-3/TRBV12-4	TRBD1	.	TRBJ2-3	CASSLARGLTDTQYF	TGTGCCAGCAGTTTAGCAAGGGGGCTCACAGATACGCAGTATTTT
TRBV10-3	.	.	TRBJ2-1	CAISDGASDEQFF	TGTGCCATCAGTGACGGGGCTAGCGATGAGCAGTTCTTC
TRBV11-1	TRBD2	.	TRBJ2-1	CASAHSQLAGQSSYNEQFF	TGTGCCAGCGCCCATAGTCAACTAGCGGGACAGAGCTCCTACAATGAGCAGTTCTTC
TRBV28	.	.	TRBJ2-4	CASSLTTFAGYAKNIQYF	TGTGCCAGCAGTTTAACTACGTTTGCGGGGTACGCCAAAAACATTCAGTACTTC
TRBV2	.	.	TRBJ2-2	CASKLYRGELSGELFF	TGTGCCAGCAAGTTATATAGGGGGGAGCTGTCCGGGGAGCTGTTTTTT
TRBV12-3/TRBV12-4	.	.	TRBJ2-5	CASSAGQKETQYF	TGTGCCAGCAGTGCGGGACAGAAAGAGACCCAGTACTTC
TRBV30	.	.	TRBJ2-5	CAWSNWYQETQYF	TGTGCCTGGAGTAACTGGTACCAAGAGACCCAGTACTTC
TRBV20-1	.	few	TRBJ2-5	CSARPMVGLETQYF	TGCAGTGCTAGACCTATGGTGGGACTCGAGACCCAGTACTTC
TRBV13	.	few	TRBJ1-1	CASSYGVRSTEAFF	TGTGCCAGCAGCTACGGGGTCCGAAGCACTGAAGCTTTCTTT
TRBV6-1	.	few	TRBJ2-7	CASSEWGGDNEQYF	TGTGCCAGCAGTGAATGGGGGGGGGACAACGAGCAGTACTTC
TRBV29-1	TRBD2	few	TRBJ2-5	CSVENTSGGETQYF	TGCAGCGTTGAAAATACTAGCGGCGGAGAGACCCAGTACTTC
TRBV7-8	.	few	TRBJ1-4	CASSLGTLNEKLFF	TGTGCCAGCAGCTTAGGGACACTTAATGAAAAACTGTTTTTT
TRBV20-1	TRBD2	.	TRBJ2-3	CSAIRLARTTDTQYF	TGCAGTGCCATTAGACTAGCACGGACCACAGATACGCAGTATTTT
TRBV2	.	.	TRBJ2-5	CASSVWELETQYF	TGTGCCAGCAGTGTTTGGGAACTAGAGACCCAGTACTTC
TRBV10-2	.	few	TRBJ1-1	CASSGTGYTEAFF	TGCGCCAGCAGTGGAACAGGGTACACTGAAGCTTTCTTT
TRBV12-3/TRBV12-4	.	.	TRBJ1-1	CASSNSYQAFF	TGTGCCAGCAGTAACAGCTACCAAGCTTTCTTT
TRBV2	.	.	TRBJ2-7	CASSGSVISYEQYF	TGTGCCAGCAGTGGGTCAGTAATATCCTACGAGCAGTACTTC
TRBV7-6	.	few	TRBJ1-6	CASSGITGNSPLHF	TGTGCCAGCAGCGGTATCACGGGGAATTCACCCCTCCACTTT
TRBV4-2	TRBD2	.	TRBJ2-3	CASSQDGLADDYTQYF	TGTGCCAGCAGCCAAGACGGGCTAGCGGACGATTATACGCAGTATTTT